This T cell receptor (beta chain) was recorded in a study of cytomegalovirus exposure and HLA in healthy donors. The V end lost 3 bases, the J end lost 0 bases, and 8 bases lay between the germline ends. CDR1 and CDR2 (germline): SGHTA, FQGNSA. This CDR3 is 14 amino acids long. The PCR employed 60 Vbeta primers together with 13 Jbeta primers. Produced via immunoSEQ multiplex PCR; TCRdb's table is partial and in-frame only. The table includes over 150,000 clones, roughly nine tenths detected once. The sample taken for sequencing was PBMCs. The TCR comes from a woman aged 30 to 39 in good health and CMV-seronegative. The J gene is TRBJ1-1, the V gene TRBV7-2, with D possibly being TRBD1 (5 bases). The CDR3 coding sequence is TGTGCCAGCAGCTTGCAGGGCCTGAACACTGAAGCTTTCTTT. Its protein is CASSLQGLNTEAFF. The variable domain in full, with the rest retrieved from reference TRBV7-2 and TRBJ1-1, is GAGVSQSPSNKVTEKGKDVELRCDPISGHTALYWYRQSLGQGLEFLIYFQGNSAPDKSGLPSDRFSAERTGGSVSTLTIQRTQQEDSAVYLCASSLQGLNTEAFFGQGTRLTVV.